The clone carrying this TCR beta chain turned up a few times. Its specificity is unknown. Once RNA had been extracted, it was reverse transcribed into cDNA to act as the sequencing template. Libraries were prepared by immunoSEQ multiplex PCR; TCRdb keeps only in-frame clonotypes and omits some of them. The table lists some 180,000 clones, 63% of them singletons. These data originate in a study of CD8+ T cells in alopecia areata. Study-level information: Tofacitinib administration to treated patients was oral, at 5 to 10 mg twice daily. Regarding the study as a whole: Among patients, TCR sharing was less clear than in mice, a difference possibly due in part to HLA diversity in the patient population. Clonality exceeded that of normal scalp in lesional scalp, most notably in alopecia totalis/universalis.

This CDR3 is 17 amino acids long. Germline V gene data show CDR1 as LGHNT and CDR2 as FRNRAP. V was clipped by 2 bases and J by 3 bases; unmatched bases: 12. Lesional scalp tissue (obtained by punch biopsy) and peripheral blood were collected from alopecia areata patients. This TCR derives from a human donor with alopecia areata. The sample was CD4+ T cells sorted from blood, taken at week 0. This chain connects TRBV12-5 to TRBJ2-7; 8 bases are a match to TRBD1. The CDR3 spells CASGLISGTGRGYEQYF. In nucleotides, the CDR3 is TGTGCTAGTGGTTTGATCTCCGGGACAGGAAGGGGCTACGAGCAGTACTTC.